Sequencing of this T cell receptor beta chain was carried out in a study of blood T cell repertoires in COVID-19. Looking at the study overall: Spain, Italy and the United States supplied samples that represented acute and convalescent COVID-19. PBMCs, B-cell-depleted T cells, or T cells provided the cDNA or gDNA that made up the material.

J gave up 2 bases and V 5 bases, and 7 bases lay outside the gene matches. The CDR3 spans 16 residues. CDR1 is SEHNR, CDR2 FQNEAQ, per germline (reference sequence). Study processing details: Amplified reference gene primers provided the basis for estimating nucleated cell counts. The repertoire was sequenced with immunoSEQ multiplex PCR; TCRdb's copy has only in-frame clones and lacks some. That table supplies the V and J calls and clone size; D and trimming were determined from the DNA. The table includes 150,000 to 200,000 clones, over 80% detected once. The sequenced sample consisted of peripheral blood. This TCR was sampled from a woman aged 60-75 years who had recovered from COVID-19. V usage is TRBV7-9 and J usage is TRBJ1-4; 8 nucleotides align to TRBD1. The CDR3 loop reads CASSTGQALTNEKLFF. In DNA form, the CDR3 reads TGTGCCAGCAGCACGGGACAGGCTTTGACTAATGAAAAACTGTTTTTT. The whole variable domain, remainder taken from reference TRBV7-9 and TRBJ1-4, is DTGVSQNPRHKITKRGQNVTFRCDPISEHNRLYWYRQTLGQGPEFLTYFQNEAQLEKSRLLSDRFSAERPKGSFSTLEIQRTEQGDSAMYLCASSTGQALTNEKLFFGSGTQLSVL.